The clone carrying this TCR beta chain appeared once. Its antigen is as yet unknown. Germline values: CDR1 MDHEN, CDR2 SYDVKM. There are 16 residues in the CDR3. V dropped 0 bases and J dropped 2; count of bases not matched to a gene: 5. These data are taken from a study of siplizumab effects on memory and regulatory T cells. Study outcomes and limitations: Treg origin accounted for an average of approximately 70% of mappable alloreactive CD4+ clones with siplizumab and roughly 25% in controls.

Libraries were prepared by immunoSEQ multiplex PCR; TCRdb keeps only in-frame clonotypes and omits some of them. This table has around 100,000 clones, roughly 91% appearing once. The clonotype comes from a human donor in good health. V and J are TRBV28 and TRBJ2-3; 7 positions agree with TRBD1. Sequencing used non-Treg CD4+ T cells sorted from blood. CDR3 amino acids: CASSLWGTAHTDTQYF. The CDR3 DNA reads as TGTGCCAGCAGTTTATGGGGGACAGCCCACACAGATACGCAGTATTTT.